This passage covers 13 T cell receptor beta chains from one sample sequenced in a study of T cell responses to AZD1222 COVID-19 vaccine. Using immunoSEQ multiplex PCR, the repertoire was profiled, and TCRdb retains in-frame clones only, with some absent. In the table there are 100,000 to 150,000 clones, approximately 88% of which are singletons. The material was peripheral blood, obtained on day 0 of AZD1222 vaccination. These receptors were obtained from an adult in good health.

The chain is built from TRBV19 and TRBJ2-1; TRBD1 agrees at 10 bases. Germline values: CDR1 LNHDA, CDR2 SQIVND (reference sequence). V dropped 6 bases and J dropped 3; count of bases not matched to a gene: 5. The CDR3 covers 15 residues. The CDR3: CASSPGTGDYNEQFF. CDR3 bases: TGTGCCAGTAGCCCAGGGACAGGGGACTACAATGAGCAGTTCTTC.

The chain couples TRBV6-5 to TRBJ2-7; 8 bases match TRBD2. The CDR3 sequence is 14 residues long. The J segment lost 1 base and the V segment lost 7 bases, leaving 6 bases of the junction unmatched. CDR1 is MNHEY and CDR2 is SVGAGI in the germline V gene. CDR3 coding DNA: TGTGCCAGCACTAGCGGGCCAGGTTCCTACGAGCAGTACTTC. Translating gives CASTSGPGSYEQYF.

V is TRBV11-3 and J is TRBJ1-5; 8 positions match TRBD1. J gave up 0 bases and V 5 bases, and 3 bases lay outside the gene matches. Germline V gives CDR1 SGHNT, CDR2 YENEEA. The CDR3 runs 15 residues. The CDR3 loop reads CASSPGTGSNQPQHF. CDR3 DNA: TGTGCCAGCAGCCCCGGGACAGGTAGCAATCAGCCCCAGCATTTT.

The chain carries TRBV19 and TRBJ2-1; D unresolved. Trimming pared 0 bases from V and 5 bases from J, leaving 8 bases between. In germline, CDR1 is LNHDA, CDR2 SQIVND (reference sequence). CDR3 size: 14 residues. The CDR3 sequence: CASSIDRIDNEQFF. Here the CDR3 DNA reads TGTGCCAGTAGTATAGATCGAATCGACAATGAGCAGTTCTTC.

The chain employs TRBV25-1 and TRBJ1-1; 8 positions agree with TRBD1. The CDR3 has 12 residues. V shed 10 bases and J 6 bases; nucleotides not matched to a gene: 7. From germline, CDR1 is MGHDK and CDR2 SYGVNS. The CDR3 protein is CATSDRASEAFF. For the CDR3, the DNA is TGTGCCACCTCGGACAGGGCCTCTGAAGCTTTCTTT.

The chain has TRBV24-1 and TRBJ1-5; D gene ambiguous. CDR3 length: 12 residues. Germline lookup yields CDR1 KGHDR and CDR2 SFDVKD. V was trimmed by 6 bases and J by 0 bases, leaving 2 bases between them. The CDR3 is CATSNSNQPQHF. CDR3 in DNA: TGTGCCACCAGTAATAGCAATCAGCCCCAGCATTTT.

The V gene is TRBV5-4, the J gene TRBJ2-3; 8 bases are shared with TRBD2. The germline gives CDR1 SGHNT, CDR2 YYREEE (reference sequence). After removal of 2 bases from V and 4 bases from J, the junction contained 3 bases not matched to a gene. CDR3 length: 14 amino acids. The CDR3 DNA reads TGTGCCAGCAGCTTAGCGGGAGCATCAGATACGCAGTATTTT. This translates into CASSLAGASDTQYF.

The chain combines TRBV2 with TRBJ2-5; D is perhaps TRBD2 (6 bases). Trimming pared 1 base from V and 3 bases from J, leaving 15 bases between. Germline V gene sequence: CDR1 SNHLY, CDR2 FYNNEI. CDR3 size: 16 residues. This CDR3 is CASSEEAGWVKETQYF. CDR3 nucleotides: TGTGCCAGCAGTGAAGAGGCGGGATGGGTTAAAGAGACCCAGTACTTC.

This clone occurred a few times. The V call is TRBV7-9, the J call TRBJ2-1; weak D call: TRBD1 (5 bases). CDR1 is SEHNR and CDR2 is FQNEAQ in the germline V gene (reference sequence). V lost 5 bases to trimming and J lost 6 bases, with 20 bases between them. This CDR3 region has 16 residues. Here the CDR3 DNA reads TGTGCCAGCAGCCCCCCCGACAGTTGGGGCGGCAATGAGCAGTTCTTC. Its protein is CASSPPDSWGGNEQFF.

Note on this clone: Other DNA sequences in the same sample also yield this CDR3. The genes are TRBV3-1 (or the pseudogene TRBV3-2) and TRBJ2-1; 7 nucleotides agree with TRBD1. Trimming removed 1 base from V and 2 bases from J; junction bases left unmatched: 2. This CDR3 region has 15 residues. Germline CDR1 LGHDT, CDR2 YNNKEL (reference sequence). CDR3 sequence: CASSQGQGTYNEQFF. CDR3 in DNA: TGTGCCAGCAGCCAAGGACAGGGTACCTACAATGAGCAGTTCTTC.

The V and J genes are TRBV29-1 and TRBJ1-4, with D uncertain. Trimming took off 7 bases at V and 3 bases at J, with 9 bases between the two ends. The CDR3 contains 12 residues. Germline V gene lookup returns CDR1 SQVTM and CDR2 ANQGSEA. CDR3 DNA sequence: TGCAGCGCTGGGTTTGCTAATGAAAAACTGTTTTTT. Translation: CSAGFANEKLFF.

The chain carries TRBV11-2 and TRBJ1-2, with a weak D call TRBD1 (5 bases). Trimming cost V 1 base and J 4 bases, with 10 bases left between them. Germline V gene sequence: CDR1 SGHAT, CDR2 FQNNGV. The CDR3 covers 14 residues. The CDR3 DNA reads as TGTGCCAGCAGCTTAGTCGGCGGGGGCTATGGCTACACCTTC. It specifies CASSLVGGGYGYTF.

This sequence joins TRBV11-1 and TRBJ1-1, with D possibly matching TRBD1 (5 bases). CDR3 length equals 15 residues. Per germline, CDR1 SGHAT and CDR2 FQDESV (reference sequence). V was pared by 3 bases and J by 3 bases, with 14 bases between. The CDR3 spells CASSFFDRGDTEAFF. As DNA, the CDR3 is TGTGCCAGCAGCTTTTTCGACCGGGGGGACACTGAAGCTTTCTTT.